This TCR beta chain is drawn from a study of radiotherapy plus CTLA-4 blockade in lung cancer. Whole-study findings and limits: The study found tumor-derived TCR clones expanded in blood after radiotherapy plus ipilimumab.

The CDR3 runs to 14 residues. The V and J ends lost 1 base and 3 bases, in that order; junction bases with no gene match: 3. Germline V gene lookup returns CDR1 LGHNA and CDR2 YNFKEQ. Using immunoSEQ multiplex PCR, the repertoire was profiled, and TCRdb retains in-frame clones only, with some absent. The data hold about 73,000 clones, with around 90% observed a single time. This clone has a single count. Its antigen is still unknown. Sequences were derived from peripheral blood, sampled from a patient treated with radiotherapy plus ipilimumab. The clonotype comes from a human donor with non-small cell lung cancer that progressed on radiotherapy plus ipilimumab. The J gene is TRBJ2-7, the V gene TRBV4-2; 7 bases are shared with TRBD1. This chain's CDR3 is CASSQGQGVYEQYF. The CDR3 bases are TGTGCCAGCAGCCAAGGACAGGGCGTCTACGAGCAGTACTTC.